These 28 T cell receptor beta chains were all obtained from the same sample, sequenced in a study of OX40 agonist ivuxolimab in advanced cancers. Method: immunoSEQ multiplex PCR; TCRdb's copy keeps in-frame clones and lacks some. This sample has under 20,000 clones, with approximately 83% found just once. The material was CD4+ or CD8+ T cells sorted from blood, obtained in a trial of the OX40 agonist ivuxolimab. Receptor source: an adult with an advanced solid tumor such as melanoma, head and neck, liver or kidney cancer.

The V call is TRBV6-5, the J call TRBJ2-7; 7 nucleotides align to TRBD1. The germline CDR1 and CDR2 sequences are MNHEY and SVGAGI. The CDR3 consists of 16 residues. V lost 0 bases and J lost 3; bases outside the gene matches: 8. CDR3 protein: CASSYSTGQEFYEQYF. DNA of the CDR3: TGTGCCAGCAGTTACTCGACCGGACAGGAGTTCTACGAGCAGTACTTC.

This clone has a handful of counts. The CDR3 loop is CASSQTTGSNSPLHF. The DNA for the CDR3 is TGCGCCAGCAGCCAGACGACAGGGAGCAATTCACCCCTCCACTTT. This chain connects TRBV4-1 to TRBJ1-6, with 7 bases fitting TRBD1. The CDR3 runs 15 residues. Germline V gene data show CDR1 as MGHRA and CDR2 as YSYEKL. V was pared by 3 bases and J by 7 bases, with 6 bases of the junction left unmatched.

This clone was found a few times. The chain couples TRBV19 to TRBJ1-1; no reliable D call. Germline assignment: CDR1 LNHDA and CDR2 SQIVND (reference sequence). V lost 6 bases to trimming and J lost 0 bases, with 5 bases between them. The CDR3 is made up of 12 amino acids. This CDR3 reads CASRWMNTEAFF. CDR3 coding DNA: TGTGCCAGTAGATGGATGAACACTGAAGCTTTCTTT.

The chain is built from TRBV9 and TRBJ2-3; 8 bases map to TRBD1. The CDR3 loop spans 17 amino acids. The V gene end was trimmed by 0 bases and the J gene end by 2 bases; junction bases not matched to a gene: 8. CDR1 and CDR2 from the germline V gene are SGDLS and YYNGEE. The CDR3 protein is CASSVDFQGALTDTQYF. In DNA, the CDR3 is TGTGCCAGCAGCGTAGACTTCCAGGGGGCTCTCACAGATACGCAGTATTTT.

J is TRBJ2-7 and V is TRBV14, with TRBD1 identical over 10 bases. CDR3 length: 13 amino acids. CDR1 is SGHDN, CDR2 FVKESK, per germline. The J segment lost 6 bases and the V segment lost 4 bases, leaving 3 bases of the junction unmatched. In DNA form, the CDR3 reads TGTGCCAGCAGCCTAGGGACAGGGGCCGAGCAGTACTTC. This codes for CASSLGTGAEQYF.

The chain has TRBV27 and TRBJ1-5; the D is unclear. Trimming cost V 6 bases and J 6 bases, with 12 bases left between them. The CDR3 runs 13 residues. The germline V gene has CDR1 MNHEY and CDR2 SMNVEV (reference sequence). CDR3 region: CASSLTWVQPQHF. For the CDR3, the DNA is TGTGCCAGCAGCTTAACCTGGGTTCAGCCCCAGCATTTT.

This clone showed up just once. The CDR3 DNA sequence: TGTGCCAGCAGCTTAGGTAACACCGGGGAGCTGTTTTTT. Protein: CASSLGNTGELFF. The chain joins TRBV5-6 to TRBJ2-2, with D hard to call. The V gene lost 2 bases and the J gene lost 2 bases, with 4 bases spanning the gap. The CDR3 has 13 amino acids. CDR1 is SGHDT and CDR2 is YYEEEE in the germline V gene.

V gene TRBV7-9 combines with J gene TRBJ2-1; D call uncertain. CDR3 length equals 14 residues. V lost 3 bases and J lost 2, with 8 bases in between. In germline, CDR1 is SEHNR, CDR2 FQNEAQ (reference sequence). CDR3 sequence: CASSLGTAYNEQFF. The CDR3 region has the DNA TGTGCCAGCAGCTTGGGCACAGCCTACAATGAGCAGTTCTTC.

This clone occurred once. The chain joins TRBV7-2 to TRBJ2-5; D perhaps matches TRBD1 (5 bases). Between the trimmed V and J ends, which lost 1 base and 4 bases, there was a span of 7 bases. This CDR3 has 13 residues. CDR1 and CDR2 (germline): SGHTA, FQGNSA. CDR3 sequence: CASSLGTRETQYF. The DNA for the CDR3 is TGTGCCAGCAGCTTAGGGACACGAGAGACCCAGTACTTC.

This sequence joins TRBV4-1 and TRBJ1-2, with TRBD1 as a possible D gene (5 bases). Trimming left V 4 bases short and J 6 bases short, with 15 bases between. Per the germline V gene, CDR1 is MGHRA and CDR2 is YSYEKL. The CDR3 runs 14 residues. The CDR3 DNA reads as TGCGCCAGCAGCCGAGATCGGGGACCCCATGGCTACACCTTC. Its translation: CASSRDRGPHGYTF.

This clone has more than one count but fewer than ten. The V gene is TRBV2, the J gene TRBJ1-5, with D tentatively TRBD1 (6 bases). The germline V gene has CDR1 SNHLY and CDR2 FYNNEI. The CDR3 contains 15 residues. Between the trimmed V and J ends, which lost 4 bases and 2 bases, there was a span of 12 bases. The CDR3 DNA reads TGTGCCAGCAGTGTGGAGACAGGCGGCAATCAGCCCCAGCATTTT. It translates to CASSVETGGNQPQHF.

This clone came up once. The rearrangement uses TRBV5-1 and TRBJ2-5; TRBD1 aligns across 7 bases. J gave up 2 bases and V 4 bases, and 8 bases lay outside the gene matches. CDR1 SGHRS and CDR2 YFSETQ come from the germline V gene. The CDR3 runs to 15 residues. The CDR3 DNA is TGCGCCAGCAGCAAGGGGGTGGGACAGCAAGAGACCCAGTACTTC. It yields the protein CASSKGVGQQETQYF.

J is TRBJ1-6 and V is TRBV7-9; 10 positions match TRBD1. With 4 bases clipped from V and 2 bases from J, the junction kept 5 bases outside the gene matches. The CDR3 is 17 amino acids. Germline V CDR1 and CDR2: SEHNR, FQNEAQ (reference sequence). DNA for the CDR3: TGTGCCAGCAGCTCCTCGACAGGGGGCGCCTATAATTCACCCCTCCACTTT. As protein: CASSSSTGGAYNSPLHF. The full variable domain, completed using reference TRBV7-9 and TRBJ1-6, is DTGVSQNPRHKITKRGQNVTFRCDPISEHNRLYWYRQTLGQGPEFLTYFQNEAQLEKSRLLSDRFSAERPKGSFSTLEIQRTEQGDSAMYLCASSSSTGGAYNSPLHFGNGTRLTVT.

The V call is TRBV6-5, the J call TRBJ1-3; weak D call: TRBD1 (5 bases). This CDR3 contains 15 residues. Germline V gene lookup returns CDR1 MNHEY and CDR2 SVGAGI. Trimming pared 5 bases from V and 2 bases from J, leaving 13 bases between. The CDR3 region is CASSPGTGAGNTIYF. CDR3 bases: TGTGCCAGCAGTCCCGGGACGGGCGCTGGAAACACCATATATTTT.

This clone is a singleton in its sample. The chain recombines TRBV2 with TRBJ1-1, with D perhaps TRBD1 (6 bases). V was pared by 2 bases and J by 0 bases, with 10 bases between. The germline CDR1 and CDR2 sequences are SNHLY and FYNNEI. CDR3 length equals 15 residues. The DNA of the CDR3 is TGTGCCAGCAGTGAATCCACAGGGATGAACACTGAAGCTTTCTTT. As protein: CASSESTGMNTEAFF. Looking up the rest from reference TRBV2 and TRBJ1-1 gives the full variable domain: EPEVTQTPSHQVTQMGQEVILRCVPISNHLYFYWYRQILGQKVEFLVSFYNNEISEKSEIFDDQFSVERPDGSNFTLKIRSTKLEDSAMYFCASSESTGMNTEAFFGQGTRLTVV.

The chain uses TRBV27 and TRBJ1-3; a weak D match, TRBD1 (5 bases). The CDR3 is 14 amino acids. V was cut by 0 bases and J by 4 bases, with 7 bases left in between. Germline CDR1 MNHEY, CDR2 SMNVEV (reference sequence). The CDR3 DNA follows: TGTGCCAGCAGTTTATCAGGGGACGGAAACACCATATATTTT. Protein sequence: CASSLSGDGNTIYF.

This rearrangement joins TRBV2 to TRBJ2-7; D is possibly TRBD1 (6 bases). The germline V and J ends were trimmed by 4 bases and 0 bases, with 13 bases remaining between them. CDR3 length equals 15 residues. Germline V gives CDR1 SNHLY, CDR2 FYNNEI. The CDR3 region has the DNA TGTGCCAGCAGTGGTAGGATAGGGGGCTCCTACGAGCAGTACTTC. It yields the protein CASSGRIGGSYEQYF.

The J gene is TRBJ1-2, the V gene TRBV29-1, with D unclear. CDR1 SQVTM and CDR2 ANQGSEA come from the germline V gene. V dropped 4 bases and J dropped 3 bases, with 18 bases sitting between them. This CDR3 is built from 15 residues. CDR3 nucleotide sequence: TGCAGCGTTGGTCCTGATCCGGGAATGCACTATGGCTACACCTTC. Its protein is CSVGPDPGMHYGYTF.

V usage is TRBV6-6 and J usage is TRBJ2-7; D remains unclear. Germline CDR1 MNHNY, CDR2 SVGAGI (reference sequence). The CDR3 extends over 12 amino acids. V was trimmed by 5 bases and J by 3 bases, leaving 8 bases between them. The CDR3 nucleotides are TGTGCCAGCAGTCCCGACAACTACGAGCAGTACTTC. This codes for CASSPDNYEQYF.

CDR3 nucleotide sequence: TGTGCCAGCAGTTTTGGTGTTGGGACAGAAGGTAATTTTTTCTACGAGCAGTACTTC. Its translation is CASSFGVGTEGNFFYEQYF. V is TRBV28 and J is TRBJ2-7, with 7 bases lining up with TRBD1. The ends lost 3 bases at V and 3 bases at J; junction bases unmatched: 20. This CDR3 is 19 amino acids long. CDR1 and CDR2 from the germline V gene are MDHEN and SYDVKM.

The CDR3 loop reads CATSRDSIMGHTNEKLFF. For the CDR3, the DNA is TGTGCCACCAGCAGAGATAGTATCATGGGGCATACTAATGAAAAACTGTTTTTT. The chain links TRBV15 to TRBJ1-4; TRBD1 might be the D (5 bases). Germline assignment: CDR1 LNHNV and CDR2 YYDKDF (reference sequence). The CDR3 sequence is 18 residues long. Trimming shortened V by 0 bases and J by 2 bases, and 16 bases separated the two germline ends.

V usage is TRBV7-8 and J usage is TRBJ1-2; D not certain. Germline-derived CDR1 and CDR2 are SGHVS and FQNEAQ. V lost 8 bases, J lost 3 bases, and 16 bases lay in between. The CDR3 is 14 amino acids. The CDR3 DNA reads TGTGCCAGCTCCCGAGGAGGCAGCGACTATGGCTACACCTTC. This translates into CASSRGGSDYGYTF.

The chain employs TRBV7-2 and TRBJ1-6; 7 nucleotides match TRBD1. Germline V CDR1 and CDR2: SGHTA, FQGNSA. This CDR3 comprises 17 residues. J gave up 13 bases and V 5 bases, and 20 bases lay outside the gene matches. The CDR3 sequence is CASSPRDSPGVSWPLHF. The CDR3 DNA follows: TGTGCCAGCAGCCCCCGGGACAGCCCGGGGGTTTCATGGCCCCTCCACTTT.

The chain employs TRBV2 and TRBJ2-3; D perhaps matches TRBD2 (6 bases). Germline CDR1 is SNHLY and CDR2 is FYNNEI. The germline V and J ends were trimmed by 7 bases and 5 bases, with 16 bases remaining between them. The CDR3 sequence is 14 residues long. The CDR3 is CASILSGRGDTQYF. CDR3 DNA sequence: TGTGCCAGCATCCTCAGCGGGCGGGGAGATACGCAGTATTTT.

Worth noting for this clone: Distinct nucleotide sequences in the sample also encode this CDR3. The chain carries TRBV7-3 and TRBJ2-3; 7 bases are a match to TRBD1. Unmatched junction bases numbered 9, after V lost 6 bases and J lost 0 bases. The CDR3 contains 16 residues. The germline V gene has CDR1 SGHTA and CDR2 FQGTGA. The CDR3: CASSYRGRTSTDTQYF. In nucleotides, the CDR3 is TGTGCCAGCAGTTACAGGGGCCGCACTAGCACAGATACGCAGTATTTT.

This clone has more than one count but fewer than ten. This chain joins TRBV7-8 and TRBJ2-7; 9 bases map to TRBD1. Germline loops: CDR1 SGHVS, CDR2 FQNEAQ. The CDR3 sequence is 16 residues long. V dropped 2 bases and J dropped 3; count of bases not matched to a gene: 8. CDR3 nucleotides: TGTGCCAGCAGCTTACTATCCGGGACAGGGAACTACGAGCAGTACTTC. Encoded protein: CASSLLSGTGNYEQYF.

This clone was seen a single time. The chain uses TRBV5-6 and TRBJ1-1; the D is unclear. V was shortened by 4 bases and J by 1 base, with 23 bases between the two germline ends. The CDR3 covers 18 residues. Germline V CDR1 and CDR2: SGHDT, YYEEEE. This chain's CDR3 is CASSVAPYLEKPNTEAFF. The CDR3, as DNA: TGTGCCAGCAGCGTAGCCCCTTATCTAGAGAAGCCGAACACTGAAGCTTTCTTT. Full variable domain (rest looked up from reference TRBV5-6 and TRBJ1-1): DAGVTQSPTHLIKTRGQQVTLRCSPKSGHDTVSWYQQALGQGPQFIFQYYEEEERQRGNFPDRFSGHQFPNYSSELNVNALLLGDSALYLCASSVAPYLEKPNTEAFFGQGTRLTVV.

The CDR3 nucleotides read TGTGCCAGCAGTGATGAGGATGTTGGGGTAGTATTCTACGAGCAGTACTTC. It translates to CASSDEDVGVVFYEQYF. The J gene is TRBJ2-7, the V gene TRBV6-1; D unresolved. V was trimmed by 3 bases and J by 3 bases, leaving 21 bases between them. There are 17 residues in the CDR3. Germline V lookup: CDR1 MNHNS, CDR2 SASEGT.